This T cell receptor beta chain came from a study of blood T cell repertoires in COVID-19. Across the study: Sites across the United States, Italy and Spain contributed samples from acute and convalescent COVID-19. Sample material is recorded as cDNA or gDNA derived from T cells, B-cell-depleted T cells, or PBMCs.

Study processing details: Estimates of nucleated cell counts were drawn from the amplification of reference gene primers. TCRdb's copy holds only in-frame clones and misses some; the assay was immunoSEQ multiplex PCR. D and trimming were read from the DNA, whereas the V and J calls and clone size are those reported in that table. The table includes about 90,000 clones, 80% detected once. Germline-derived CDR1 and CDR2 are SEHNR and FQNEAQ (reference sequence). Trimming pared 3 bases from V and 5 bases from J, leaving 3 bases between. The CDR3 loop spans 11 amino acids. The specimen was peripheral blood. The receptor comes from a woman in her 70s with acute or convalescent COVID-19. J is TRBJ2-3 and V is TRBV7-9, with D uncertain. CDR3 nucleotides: TGTGCCAGCAGCTTCCGAGATACGCAGTATTTT. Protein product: CASSFRDTQYF.